One T cell receptor (beta chain) is described in this entry. The germline V and J ends were trimmed by 3 bases and 7 bases, with 12 bases remaining between them. Germline V lookup: CDR1 GTSNPN, CDR2 SVGIG (reference sequence). This CDR3 comprises 13 residues. Some clones are missing from TCRdb's copy, which holds only in-frame ones; the method was immunoSEQ multiplex PCR. This sample yields 98,000 or so clones, of which around 80% are seen a single time; more than 9% belongs to the top ten. The sample is drawn from a study of control samples from healthy donors and cancer patients. The sequenced material came from blood. This TCR was sampled from a woman between 25 and 40 years old in good health. The chain is built from TRBV30 and TRBJ1-4; D perhaps matches TRBD1 (5 bases). This chain's CDR3 is CAWSVGQAEKLFF. The DNA for the CDR3 is TGTGCCTGGAGCGTTGGACAAGCTGAAAAACTGTTTTTT. Looking up the rest from reference TRBV30 and TRBJ1-4 gives the full variable domain: SQTIHQWPATLVQPVGSPLSLECTVEGTSNPNLYWYRQAAGRGLQLLFYSVGIGQISSEVPQNLSASRPQDRQFILSSKKLLLSDSGFYLCAWSVGQAEKLFFGSGTQLSVL.